The subject of this entry is one T cell receptor beta chain. These data are taken from a study of blood T cell repertoires in COVID-19. Study information: Samples taken during acute and convalescent COVID-19 were collected in the United States, Italy and Spain. The cDNA or gDNA used as material had been derived from T cells, B-cell-depleted T cells, or PBMCs.

The V gene lost 6 bases and the J gene lost 10 bases, with 19 bases spanning the gap. The germline V gene has CDR1 MNHEY and CDR2 SVGEGT. CDR3 length equals 15 residues. Study processing details: Estimation of nucleated cell counts relied on the amplification of reference gene primers. Data came from immunoSEQ multiplex PCR; TCRdb stores just in-frame clones and leaves some out. The V and J calls and clone size are taken from that table; D and trimming were inferred from the DNA. The sample has about 130,000 clones; around 83% are singletons. V is TRBV6-2 or TRBV6-3 and J is TRBJ1-6; D unresolved. This clonotype was sampled from a human donor in a cohort sampled during active COVID-19. Sequencing used peripheral blood. In DNA, the CDR3 is TGTGCCAGCAGCTCCGACCGAGGGCAATTATCACCCCTCCACTTT. Its translation is CASSSDRGQLSPLHF.